Included here is one TCR beta chain sequence, with context. Its specific antigen is unknown. The sample holds no much larger clone one base away, and base qualities are not on file. These data originate in a study of vaccination and CD4 T cells after COVID-19 (dated by TCRdb to between 2021 and 2024). Study-wide context: SARS-CoV-2 positivity had been established in the convalescent patients by nasal swab PCR, and mild disease was recorded in roughly 9 of these patients and severe disease in one. The convalescent cohort included six males and four females, with two Hispanic individuals, seven Caucasians, two Asians and one multiracial person. Participants received two doses of either the Pfizer-BioNTech BNT162b2 vaccine (n=8) or the Moderna mRNA-1273 vaccine (n=2). Post-COVID blood samples from convalescent patients were collected a median of around 100 days after diagnosis, with a range of roughly 35 to 170 days. Post-vaccine blood samples were taken a median of approximately 70 days after the second vaccine dose, with a range of 14 to 241 days. For stimulating the cultures, overlapping spike peptide pools were used, derived from SARS-CoV-2 as well as from the common cold coronaviruses HCoV-NL63, HCoV-OC43 and HCoV-229E. Control cultures received a CEFX viral epitope pool as the positive control, an HIV-1 Nef peptide pool as the negative control, or no peptide. In nine to eleven COVID-19 convalescent patients and a handful of infection-naive healthy vaccine recipients, researchers compared the spike-specific CD4+ TCR repertoire from before mRNA vaccination with the repertoire from after. The paper's findings and limits, for the study overall: Among the post-vaccine SARS-CoV-2-reactive clones in convalescent patients, a median around 86% showed up only after vaccination, which suggests vaccine-specific priming. Of the vaccine-specific clones found in convalescent patients, nearly all (304 of 307) were mono-reactive for SARS-CoV-2 spike instead of being cross-reactive with common cold coronaviruses. Relatively few convalescent patients were included in the study, and early timepoints after natural infection were not analyzed. The median count of SARS-CoV-2-reactive clonotypes went up from some 23 after infection to 38 after vaccination, although the change was not significant.

The protocol used for the library was PCR. TCR sequencing of DNA from cultured CD4+ T cells used the Oncomine TCR Beta short-read assay at the Johns Hopkins FTIC core. The QIAamp micro DNA kit was used to extract genomic DNA from the cultured CD4+ T cells. Oncomine TCR Beta libraries made from cultured CD4+ T cells were pooled using unique dual indexes and sequenced on an Illumina iSeq 100. The authors' pipeline ran thus. Non-productive sequences were filtered out, and CDR3s that did not start with C, did not end with F or W, or were shorter than 7 amino acids were discarded. The MANAFEST web application identified antigen-specific clonotypes by comparing peptide-stimulated wells against reference wells and other culture wells. To be called positive, a clone needed an FDR below 0.05, an odds ratio above 5, and a productive frequency above 0.1% in at least two of three replicate wells. Clonotypes that were significantly expanded in both SARS-CoV-2 spike wells and at least one common cold coronavirus spike condition were defined as cross-reactive. Using R version 3.6.1, CDR3 homology was evaluated through Levenshtein distances (stringdist) along with unrooted phylogenetic trees (ape). TCRdb reworked the public reads: Q25 trimming with fastp, MiXCR clone assembly, productive beta chains retained. All rows with the same CDR3 protein become a single entry with the most common DNA and genes. TCRdb, not the original authors, processed these V and J calls. This sample has approximately 13,000 distinct CDR3 sequences in its table, and 75% to 80% of those were observed once. The ten top clones hold under 30% of the sample.

V is reduced by 0 bases and J by 3 bases, leaving a spacing of 10 bases between them. From a lookup of the germline V gene, CDR1 and CDR2 are SGHTA and FQGNSA. Spanning cysteine to phenylalanine, the CDR3 consists of 15 amino acids. Kept here is only the CDR3 DNA, which spans 45 bases and is read in frame from base 1. Sample treatment or condition, as interpreted from the label and publication: roughly 10-day PBMC culture with coronavirus spike peptide pools or control peptides (ViraFEST assay). The ViraFEST assay was used in the study, in which antigen-specific T cells were expanded with peptide pools and expanded clonotypes were subsequently identified by TCR sequencing. The convalescent patients' positive SARS-CoV-2 PCR tests fell between March and December 2020, which was before the Alpha, Beta and Delta variants emerged in the United States. PBMCs were cultured at two million per well in IMDM supplemented with approximately 5.3% human AB serum and about 9.6 IU/ml IL-2, with approximately 9.2 ug/ml peptide pools added. Half of the culture medium was replaced with fresh IL-2-containing medium on days 3 and 7. CD4+ T cells were isolated after roughly nine days of culture through negative selection using the EasySep CD4+ T cell isolation kit. Ficoll-Paque Plus gradient centrifugation was used to isolate PBMCs from whole blood, and the isolated PBMCs were then either used fresh or cryopreserved at -140C. Each culture condition was generally run in triplicate wells.

Sequenced material: CD4+ T cells from blood, cultured in vitro. This receptor chain uses TRBV7-2 and TRBJ2-3; the D gene lacks a confident call. The sequence came from a human donor who had recovered from COVID-19. The nucleotides read TGTGCCAGCAGCTTAGCCCTCGCACGGACAGATACGCAGTATTTT. Its protein reads: CASSLALARTDTQYF.